A selection of T cell receptor beta chains follows, all from one sample in a study of radiotherapy plus CTLA-4 blockade in lung cancer. Profiled with immunoSEQ multiplex PCR; TCRdb holds only in-frame clones, not every one. The sample lists over 85,000 clones, 85% to 90% occurring once. The sample here was peripheral blood, taken from a patient treated with radiotherapy plus ipilimumab. These receptors were obtained from a human donor with non-small cell lung cancer that progressed on radiotherapy plus ipilimumab. Each CDR3 is given with its conserved first and last residue. D genes are given only for firm matches. Not every row has a clone size; where given, it reads once, few, many or a size class.

d_call | cdr3_length | j_call | v_call | clone_size | cdr3_nt | cdr3_aa
TRBD1 | 16 | TRBJ1-2 | TRBV5-1 | - | TGCGCCAGCAGCCCGGGACAGTGGGGAGAAACTTATGGCTACACCTTC | CASSPGQWGETYGYTF
- | 22 | TRBJ2-3 | TRBV21-1 | - | TGTGCCAGCAACAACGAAGGCGGGGCACTAGCGGGAGGTCTCTTAGAGGGGGATACGCAGTATTTT | CASNNEGGALAGGLLEGDTQYF
- | 11 | TRBJ2-5 | TRBV10-2 | - | TGCGCCAGCAGTCCGGGGGAGACCCAGTACTTC | CASSPGETQYF
TRBD1 | 15 | TRBJ2-5 | TRBV5-6 | - | TGTGCCAGCAGCCGACCTGACAGGGGGCGAGAGACCCAGTACTTC | CASSRPDRGRETQYF
- | 17 | TRBJ1-2 | TRBV25-1 | - | TGTGCCAGCAGTGAGGGGAAGAGGGTTAAGCAGAGCTATGGCTACACCTTC | CASSEGKRVKQSYGYTF
- | 15 | TRBJ1-5 | TRBV27 | - | TGTGCCAACAGTCCCTCCGGTAGGGGCAATCAGCCCCAGCATTTT | CANSPSGRGNQPQHF
- | 15 | TRBJ1-5 | TRBV19 | - | TGTGCCAGTAGTAGAGTAGAGCGCGTGGGTCAGCCCCAGCATTTT | CASSRVERVGQPQHF
TRBD1 | 14 | TRBJ2-1 | TRBV27 | - | TGTGCCAGCAGTCCGCGGACAGGGCGTTATGAGCAGTTCTTC | CASSPRTGRYEQFF
- | 16 | TRBJ2-7 | TRBV4-2 | - | TGTGCCAGCAGCCCTAGGAGGGAGACAGGATCCGACGAGCAGTACTTC | CASSPRRETGSDEQYF
TRBD1 | 16 | TRBJ2-7 | TRBV11-3 | - | TGTGCCAGCAGCCCGACGCCGGGCAGGGGGATTGTTGAGCAGTACTTC | CASSPTPGRGIVEQYF
- | 12 | TRBJ1-2 | TRBV29-1 | - | TGCAGCGTTGCCGCCGGGCAGACCGTCCCCCTTTTC | CSVAAGQTVPLF
- | 13 | TRBJ1-3 | TRBV7-9 | - | TGTGCCAGCAGTTTTGAAGGTGGAAACACCATATATTTT | CASSFEGGNTIYF
- | 15 | TRBJ2-5 | TRBV18 | - | TGTGCCAGCTCACCATTAAGTAGGGTGAGAGAGACCCAGTACTTC | CASSPLSRVRETQYF
TRBD2 | 15 | TRBJ2-7 | TRBV7-2 | - | TGTGCCAGCAGCTTAGGGGCGGGAGGCCACTACGAGCAGTACTTC | CASSLGAGGHYEQYF
- | 17 | TRBJ1-3 | TRBV5-1 | - | TGCGCCAGCAGCACCGGACCCCTAGGGCCCTCTGGAAACACCATATATTTT | CASSTGPLGPSGNTIYF
TRBD1 | 13 | TRBJ2-7 | TRBV23-1 | - | TGCGCCAGCAGCCTCTCCGGGACAGGCGAGCAGTACTTC | CASSLSGTGEQYF
- | 13 | TRBJ1-3 | TRBV19 | - | TGTGCCAGTATAGGGAACTCTGGAAACACCATATATTTT | CASIGNSGNTIYF
TRBD2 | 17 | TRBJ2-7 | TRBV5-1 | once | TGCGCCAGCAGCTTGTGGACGGGAGGCATGGGGCGGGACGAGCAGTACTTC | CASSLWTGGMGRDEQYF
TRBD2 | 16 | TRBJ2-2 | TRBV4-2 | - | TGTGCCAGCAGCCTTAGACTAGCGGTGAACACCGGGGAGCTGTTTTTT | CASSLRLAVNTGELFF
- | 14 | TRBJ2-3 | TRBV11-2 | - | TGTGCCAGCAGCTCAGACAGGAGCACAGATACGCAGTATTTT | CASSSDRSTDTQYF
TRBD1 | 11 | TRBJ1-2 | TRBV30 | once | TGTGCCTGGAGTCGGGACAGGCACTCCACCTTC | CAWSRDRHSTF
TRBD1 | 15 | TRBJ1-3 | TRBV15 | - | TGTGCCACCAGCCGGGACAGGGTACCTGGAAACACCATATATTTT | CATSRDRVPGNTIYF
TRBD1 | 16 | TRBJ1-1 | TRBV18 | - | TGTGCCAGCTCATCTTCCGGGACAGCACCGAACACTGAAGCTTTCTTT | CASSSSGTAPNTEAFF
TRBD1 | 14 | TRBJ2-1 | TRBV7-8 | - | TGTGCCAGCACCTCCGGGACAGACGACAATGAGCAGTTCTTC | CASTSGTDDNEQFF
TRBD2 | 14 | TRBJ2-7 | TRBV6-1 | - | TGTGCCAGCAGAAGACTAGCGGGGGCCTACGAGCAGTACTTC | CASRRLAGAYEQYF